The subject of this entry is one T cell receptor beta chain. This clonotype occurred many times. This clone's antigen is unknown. Nothing much larger sits one base from this clone, and base qualities are not available. The library was prepared using multiplex PCR. TCRdb shows the sequencer as Illumina HiSeq 4000. To build TCR beta libraries, CDR3 regions were amplified by Arm-PCR using iRepertoire HTBI primers. Gel purification was performed on PCR products prior to sequencing. On the authors' methods: Gene usage analysis of CDR3 amino acid clonotypes used the 60 to 80 TRBV and approximately 13 TRBJ segments found across samples. COPE and FqMerger were used to merge filtered high-quality paired reads into contigs. Contigs were aligned with BLAST to IMGT TRBV, TRBD and TRBJ reference genes, and CDR3 was defined per IMGT. Highly expanded clones were defined as clonotypes with a frequency above 0.1%. Shannon entropy served as the measure of repertoire diversity, while the Gini coefficient captured V-J evenness. A clonotype found in more than one individual was treated as public. TCRdb reanalyzed the raw reads on its own, using fastp at Q25 for trimming and MiXCR for clone calling, and kept in-frame beta chains. Identical CDR3 protein sequences are pooled into one entry, listed with their most common genes and DNA. Here the V and J calls rest on TCRdb's processing, not on the authors' analysis. Within this sample are 360,000 or so distinct CDR3 sequences, with around 15% of them counted one time only. The ten largest account for 30% of the sample.

The CDR3 runs 14 residues from the cysteine to the phenylalanine. This entry keeps only the CDR3 DNA: 42 bases, framed from base 1. The germline V gene provides CDR1 MNHNS and CDR2 SASEGT. V lost 8 bases and J lost 5 bases, and the count of bases not matched to a germline gene is 7. This sample was taken from a study of regulatory T cells in long-lasting Graves disease (TCRdb year 2021). Regarding the complete study: Patients with newly diagnosed Graves' disease had been on antithyroid drugs for under 3 months. A total of around 35 samples underwent TCR sequencing, from roughly 13 patients with persistent Graves' disease and 20 or so patients with newly diagnosed Graves' disease. This study used TCR sequencing and RNA sequencing of peripheral blood to compare persistent Graves' disease patients against newly diagnosed Graves' disease patients. The study was conducted in China and was registered as a clinical trial.

Study-wide findings and limitations: Preferential use of TRBV28, TRBJ1-2 and TRBJ2-5 was observed in persistent disease, whereas TRBV20-1 and TRBJ2-1 were favored in newly diagnosed disease. Sequencing and analysis were limited to the TCR beta chain. The authors noted that the small sample size was a limitation that may lower accuracy. Patients with persistent disease shared more public clonotypes (fewer than 3,000) than newly diagnosed patients did (around 980). Compared with newly diagnosed patients, persistent Graves' disease patients had lower TCR Shannon entropy and fewer highly expanded clones, which suggests clonal expansion. Because the primary lesion, thyroid tissue, could not be accessed, the study looked at peripheral blood alone.

What this sample's time point label stands for: newly diagnosed GD, antithyroid drugs for less than 3 months. RNA was extracted from PBMCs in TRIzol for both TCR sequencing and RNA sequencing. The diagnosis of Graves' disease followed American Thyroid Association guidelines. Patients for the study were recruited at an endocrinology department in Xi'an, China. From each patient, around 9 milliliters of peripheral blood was collected into an EDTA anticoagulant tube. PBMCs were isolated by Ficoll Paque Plus density gradient separation without further T cell sorting. RNA quality was checked with an Agilent 2100 Bioanalyzer and agarose gel, and concentration with a NanoDrop 2000. The sample was also linked to a second study, of T cells in Graves' hyperthyroidism and ophthalmopathy. Drawing on the second study: Stable Graves' hyperthyroidism was defined as no progression to ophthalmopathy during 18 months of follow-up. Hyperthyroidism patients were aged 18 to 65 years and newly diagnosed, with disease duration of less than 2 months. Patients with uncontrolled infections, other autoimmune diseases, pregnancy or lactation were excluded. Diagnoses were based on clinical symptoms, serum thyroxine and TRAb, thyroid ultrasound and orbital computed tomography. The first round of RT-PCR for the TCR CDR3 was performed with the HTBI primer set and the Qiagen OneStep RT-PCR kit. Most expanded thyroid clonotypes (frequency above 0.001) were also detected in blood, a finding suggesting that blood repertoires may reflect thyroid immune responses. In cross-validation, a model built on a 13 V-J signature told ophthalmopathy apart from stable hyperthyroidism with just under 90% sensitivity and about 81% specificity, and in testing the same model reached 80%/75%. In validation, the model predicted progression to ophthalmopathy a median of about 6.5 months before onset, with over 55% sensitivity and just under 75% specificity. To identify distinguishing TCR V-J signatures, a discovery cohort of some 99 patients was used, comprising 43 with Graves' ophthalmopathy and 57 with stable Graves' hyperthyroidism. An independent validation cohort of about 20 hyperthyroidism patients and 17 patients who later progressed to ophthalmopathy tested prospective prediction of ophthalmopathy. The roughly 94 discovery patients were randomly divided into training and test sets at a 7:3 ratio. The study also compared thyroid tissue and blood T-cell repertoires from five or six Graves' hyperthyroidism patients. After sampling, hyperthyroidism patients received methimazole starting at 30 mg daily, and ophthalmopathy patients received high-dose intravenous methylprednisolone. A second multiplex PCR round built the libraries, followed by size selection and purification. Paired-end sequencing of the libraries was performed with 100 bp reads on an Illumina HiSeq2000. Raw data were processed with SOAPnuke, discarding reads with adapters, uncalled bases, mean Phred below 15, or no exact constant-primer or identifier match. High-quality paired reads were merged using COPE v1.2.5, and each unique nucleotide sequence was defined as a clonotype. Clonotypes were aligned to IMGT TRBV, TRBD and TRBJ reference segments using MiTCR v1.1. Analysis was restricted to V-J combinations with a frequency above 0.0001, which covered roughly 99% of repertoires. The TCS score was defined as F50 (clonal expansion) divided by E x V (chaos), with BLOSUM62-based TCRdist calculated between CDR3 peptides within each V-J. Welch's t-statistics and random forest reduced 500 to 650 V-J features to roughly 13, which were used in a naive Bayes classifier (R e1071). No statistical method was used to set the sample size in advance, and investigators knew the group allocation. According to the paper, TCR Vbeta CDR3 sequencing was carried out on 135 peripheral blood samples, which came from some 41 ophthalmopathy, fewer than 80 hyperthyroidism and roughly 17 progressor patients.

Sequenced material: peripheral blood mononuclear cells (PBMCs), taken at new diagnosis, from a patient treated with antithyroid drugs. The receptor comes from a man aged 40-49 years with Graves disease. Donor details come from another sample of the same person, matched by shared clones. Recombination connected TRBV6-1 to TRBJ2-5, with TRBD2 matching 11 junction bases. The nucleotide sequence reads as follows: TGTGCCAGCCGGCGACTAGCGGGGTTGGAGACCCAGTACTTC. Translated, this is CASRRLAGLETQYF.